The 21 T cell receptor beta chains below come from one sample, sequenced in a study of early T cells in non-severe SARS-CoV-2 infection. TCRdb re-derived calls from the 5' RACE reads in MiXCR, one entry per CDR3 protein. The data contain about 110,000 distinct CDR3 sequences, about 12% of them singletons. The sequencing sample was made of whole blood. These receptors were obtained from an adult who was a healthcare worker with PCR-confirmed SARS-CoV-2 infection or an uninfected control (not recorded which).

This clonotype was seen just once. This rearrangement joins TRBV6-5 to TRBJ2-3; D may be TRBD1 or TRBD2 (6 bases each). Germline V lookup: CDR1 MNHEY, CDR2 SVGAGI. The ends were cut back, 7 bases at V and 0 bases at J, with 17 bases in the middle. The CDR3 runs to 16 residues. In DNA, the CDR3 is TGTGCCAGCACCCCGGCGACGGGGGCTAGCACAGATACGCAGTATTTT. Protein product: CASTPATGASTDTQYF.

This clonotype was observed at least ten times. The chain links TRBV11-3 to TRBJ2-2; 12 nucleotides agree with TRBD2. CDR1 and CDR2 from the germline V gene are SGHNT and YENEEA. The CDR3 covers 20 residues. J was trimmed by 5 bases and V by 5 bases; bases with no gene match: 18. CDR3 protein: CASSPIDILAGGDGTGELFF. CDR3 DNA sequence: TGTGCCAGCAGCCCGATTGACATACTAGCGGGAGGCGACGGAACCGGGGAGCTGTTTTTT.

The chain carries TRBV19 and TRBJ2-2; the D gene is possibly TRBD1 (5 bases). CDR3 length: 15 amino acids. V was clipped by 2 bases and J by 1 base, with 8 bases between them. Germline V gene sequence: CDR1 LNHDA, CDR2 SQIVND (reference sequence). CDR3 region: CASSITGLNTGELFF. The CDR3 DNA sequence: TGTGCCAGTAGTATAACAGGCTTGAACACCGGGGAGCTGTTTTTT.

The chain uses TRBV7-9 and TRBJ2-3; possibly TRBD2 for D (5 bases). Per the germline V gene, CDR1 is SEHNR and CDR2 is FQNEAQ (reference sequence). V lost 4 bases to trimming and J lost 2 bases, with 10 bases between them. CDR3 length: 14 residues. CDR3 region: CASSSEEVTDTQYF. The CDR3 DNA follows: TGTGCCAGCAGCTCGGAGGAAGTCACAGATACGCAGTATTTT.

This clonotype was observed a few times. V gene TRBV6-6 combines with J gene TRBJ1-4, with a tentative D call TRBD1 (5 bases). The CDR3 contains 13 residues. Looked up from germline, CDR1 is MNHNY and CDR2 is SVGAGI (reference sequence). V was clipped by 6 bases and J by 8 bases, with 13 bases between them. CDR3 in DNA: TGTGCCAGCAGCCCCCAGGGTTGGGAAAAACTGTTTTTT. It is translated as CASSPQGWEKLFF.

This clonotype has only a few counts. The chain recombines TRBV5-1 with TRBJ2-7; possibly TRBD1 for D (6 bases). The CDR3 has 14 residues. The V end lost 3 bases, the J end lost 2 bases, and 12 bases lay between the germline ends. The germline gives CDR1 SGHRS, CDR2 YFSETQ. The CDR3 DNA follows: TGCGCCAGCAGCTCAGGACAGTTTACCTACGAGCAGTACTTC. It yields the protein CASSSGQFTYEQYF.

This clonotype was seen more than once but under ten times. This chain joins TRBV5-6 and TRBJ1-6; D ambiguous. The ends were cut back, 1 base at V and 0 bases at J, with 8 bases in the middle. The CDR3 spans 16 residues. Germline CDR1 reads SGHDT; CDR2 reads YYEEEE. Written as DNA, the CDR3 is TGTGCCAGCAGCTTGATGGGGAGCTCCTATAATTCACCCCTCCACTTT. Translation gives CASSLMGSSYNSPLHF. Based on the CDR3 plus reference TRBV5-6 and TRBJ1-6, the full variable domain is DAGVTQSPTHLIKTRGQQVTLRCSPKSGHDTVSWYQQALGQGPQFIFQYYEEEERQRGNFPDRFSGHQFPNYSSELNVNALLLGDSALYLCASSLMGSSYNSPLHFGNGTRLTVT.

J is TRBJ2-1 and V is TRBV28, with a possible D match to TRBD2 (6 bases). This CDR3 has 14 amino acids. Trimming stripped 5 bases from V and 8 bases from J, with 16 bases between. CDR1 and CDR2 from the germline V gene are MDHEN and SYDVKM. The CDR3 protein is CASSVRDSDDEQFF. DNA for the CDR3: TGTGCCAGCAGTGTCCGGGACTCTGACGATGAGCAGTTCTTC.

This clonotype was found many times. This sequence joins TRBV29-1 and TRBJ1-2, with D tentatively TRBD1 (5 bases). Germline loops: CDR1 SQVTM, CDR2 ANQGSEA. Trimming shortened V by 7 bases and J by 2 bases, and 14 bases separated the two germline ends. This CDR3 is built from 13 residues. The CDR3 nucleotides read TGCAGCGCTGATGAGGGGCAGAACTATGGCTACACCTTC. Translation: CSADEGQNYGYTF.

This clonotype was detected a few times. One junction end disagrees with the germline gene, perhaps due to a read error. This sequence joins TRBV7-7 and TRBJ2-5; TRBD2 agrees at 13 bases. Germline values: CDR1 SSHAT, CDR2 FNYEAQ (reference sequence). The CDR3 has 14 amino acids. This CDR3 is CASSPGLAGESQYF. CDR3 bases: TGTGCTAGCAGCCCAGGACTAGCGGGGGAGTCCCAGTACTTC.

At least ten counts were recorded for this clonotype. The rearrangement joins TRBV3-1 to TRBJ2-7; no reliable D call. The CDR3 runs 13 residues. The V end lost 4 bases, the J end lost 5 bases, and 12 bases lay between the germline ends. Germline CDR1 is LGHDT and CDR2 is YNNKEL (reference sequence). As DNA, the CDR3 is TGTGCCAGCAGCCGGGAAGTTTTCGACGAGCAGTACTTC. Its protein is CASSREVFDEQYF.

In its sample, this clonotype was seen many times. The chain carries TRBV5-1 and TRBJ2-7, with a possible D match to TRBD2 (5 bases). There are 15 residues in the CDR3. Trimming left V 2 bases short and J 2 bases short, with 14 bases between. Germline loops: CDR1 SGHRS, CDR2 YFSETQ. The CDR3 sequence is CASSFGPSGAYEQYF. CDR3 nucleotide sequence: TGCGCCAGCAGCTTCGGGCCCTCCGGGGCCTACGAGCAGTACTTC.

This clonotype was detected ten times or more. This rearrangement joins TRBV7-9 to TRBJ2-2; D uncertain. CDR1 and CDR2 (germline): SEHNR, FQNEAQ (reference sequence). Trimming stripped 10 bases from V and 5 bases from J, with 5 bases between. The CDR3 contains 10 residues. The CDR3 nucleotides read TGTGCCACCCGAACCGGGGAGCTGTTTTTT. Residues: CATRTGELFF.

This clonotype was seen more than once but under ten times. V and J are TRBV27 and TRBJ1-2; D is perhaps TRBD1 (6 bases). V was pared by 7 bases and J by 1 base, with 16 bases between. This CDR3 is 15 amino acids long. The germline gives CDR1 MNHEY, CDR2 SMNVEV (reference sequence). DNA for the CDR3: TGTGCCAGCATGGGGGTCACAGGGCATAACTATGGCTACACCTTC. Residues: CASMGVTGHNYGYTF.

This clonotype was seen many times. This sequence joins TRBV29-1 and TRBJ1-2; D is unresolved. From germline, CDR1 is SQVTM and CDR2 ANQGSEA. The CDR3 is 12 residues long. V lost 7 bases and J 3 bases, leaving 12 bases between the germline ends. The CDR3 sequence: CSARLSDYGYTF. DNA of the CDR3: TGCAGCGCCCGCCTATCTGACTATGGCTACACCTTC.

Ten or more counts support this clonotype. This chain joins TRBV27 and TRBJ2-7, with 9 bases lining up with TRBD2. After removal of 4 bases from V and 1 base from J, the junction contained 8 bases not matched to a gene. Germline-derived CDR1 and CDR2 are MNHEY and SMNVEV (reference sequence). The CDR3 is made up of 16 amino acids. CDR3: CASSSISGRSSYEQYF. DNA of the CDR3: TGTGCCAGCAGTTCGATTAGCGGGAGATCTTCCTACGAGCAGTACTTC.

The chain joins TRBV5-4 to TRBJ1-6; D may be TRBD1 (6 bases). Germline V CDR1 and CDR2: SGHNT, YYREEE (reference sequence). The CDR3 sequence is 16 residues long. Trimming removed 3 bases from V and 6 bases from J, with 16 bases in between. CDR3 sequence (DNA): TGTGCCAGCAGCTCAAGCCTGGACAGCGGTAATTCACCCCTCCACTTT. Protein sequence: CASSSSLDSGNSPLHF.

The CDR3 here is CASSLAGQGVDEQYF. CDR3 in DNA: TGTGCCAGCAGCTTAGCCGGACAGGGGGTAGACGAGCAGTACTTC. The chain has TRBV7-2 and TRBJ2-7; 10 bases fit TRBD1. Germline V CDR1 and CDR2: SGHTA, FQGNSA. CDR3 size: 15 residues. The junction had 4 bases not matched to a gene; V was cut back by 0 bases and J by 5 bases.

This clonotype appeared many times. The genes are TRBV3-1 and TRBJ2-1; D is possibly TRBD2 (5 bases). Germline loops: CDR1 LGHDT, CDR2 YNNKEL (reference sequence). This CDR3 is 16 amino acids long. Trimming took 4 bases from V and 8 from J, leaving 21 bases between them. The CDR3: CASSLPPGTSSDEQFF. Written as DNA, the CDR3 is TGTGCCAGCAGCCTCCCTCCCGGAACTAGTTCCGATGAGCAGTTCTTC.

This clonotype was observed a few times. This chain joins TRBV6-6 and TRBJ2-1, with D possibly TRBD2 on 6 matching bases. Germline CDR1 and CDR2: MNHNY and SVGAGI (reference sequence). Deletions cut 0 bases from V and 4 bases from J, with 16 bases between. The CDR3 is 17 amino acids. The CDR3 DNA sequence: TGTGCCAGCAGTTACTCCTCCCCCCGCGGGATTTACAATGAGCAGTTCTTC. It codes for CASSYSSPRGIYNEQFF.

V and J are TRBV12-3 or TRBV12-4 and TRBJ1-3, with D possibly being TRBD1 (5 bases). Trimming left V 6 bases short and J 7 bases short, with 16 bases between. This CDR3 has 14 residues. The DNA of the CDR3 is TGTGCCAGCAGGCTCTGGGACCTGGGGAACACCATATATTTT. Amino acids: CASRLWDLGNTIYF.